What follows are 17 T cell receptor beta chains derived from one specimen sequenced in a study of blood T cell repertoires in COVID-19 (dated by TCRdb to the early 2020s). Libraries were prepared through the immunoSEQ multiplex PCR assay. Entries here come from immuneACCESS through TCRdb and include only in-frame sequences with V and J called. Some clones fail to appear in such tables; in the studies checked, an unresolved V gene covers under half of the shortfall, and the cause of the remainder is unknown. A total of 310,000 or so clones appear in this sample, 80% to 90% of them only once. Of the sample, 5% to 7% falls within the top ten clones. The sample consisted of peripheral blood. All receptors come from a man aged 18 to 35 who had recovered from COVID-19.

The J gene is TRBJ1-1, the V gene TRBV18; 8 positions match TRBD1. Germline trimming cut 2 bases from V and 7 bases from J; bases unmatched to any gene: 3. Germline assignment: CDR1 KGHSH and CDR2 LQKENI. This CDR3 has 13 amino acids. The CDR3 region is CASSPDGQGEAFF. CDR3 nucleotide sequence: TGTGCCAGCTCACCAGACGGACAGGGTGAAGCTTTCTTT. The variable domain in full, with the rest retrieved from reference TRBV18 and TRBJ1-1, is NAGVMQNPRHLVRRRGQEARLRCSPMKGHSHVYWYRQLPEEGLKFMVYLQKENIIDESGMPKERFSAEFPKEGPSILRIQQVVRGDSAAYFCASSPDGQGEAFFGQGTRLTVV.

V gene TRBV7-9 combines with J gene TRBJ1-2, with 9 bases that match TRBD1. Germline CDR1 and CDR2: SEHNR and FQNEAQ (reference sequence). J was trimmed by 7 bases and V by 2 bases; bases with no gene match: 5. The CDR3 runs 14 residues. The CDR3, as DNA: TGTGCCAGCAGCTTAACACAGGGGGCGAGTGGCTACACCTTC. Residues: CASSLTQGASGYTF.

This chain connects TRBV3-1 (or the pseudogene TRBV3-2) to TRBJ2-7; 16 bases fit TRBD2. Trimming took 2 bases from V and 4 from J; bases not matched to a gene: 11. CDR3 length: 19 amino acids. Germline loops: CDR1 LGHDT, CDR2 YNNKEL (reference sequence). CDR3 sequence reads: CASSQTGTSGGARGYEQYF. The DNA for the CDR3 is TGTGCCAGCAGCCAAACCGGGACTAGCGGGGGGGCGAGGGGTTACGAGCAGTACTTC.

V and J are TRBV5-6 and TRBJ2-5, with 8 bases fitting TRBD1. The CDR3 is 15 amino acids. The V and J ends lost 7 bases and 4 bases, in that order; junction bases with no gene match: 12. Germline V gene data show CDR1 as SGHDT and CDR2 as YYEEEE. CDR3 DNA: TGTGCCAGCGGTCCGACACAGGGGGTGTTAGAGACCCAGTACTTC. Amino acid sequence: CASGPTQGVLETQYF.

This rearrangement joins TRBV7-9 to TRBJ1-1, with a tentative D call TRBD1 (5 bases). Trimming pared 5 bases from V and 1 base from J, leaving 11 bases between. Germline loops: CDR1 SEHNR, CDR2 FQNEAQ (reference sequence). CDR3 size: 14 residues. DNA of the CDR3: TGTGCCAGCAGCCCCTCACAGGAGAACACTGAAGCTTTCTTT. Residues: CASSPSQENTEAFF.

Only one count was recorded for this clone. The chain combines TRBV27 with TRBJ1-5; D perhaps matches TRBD1 (5 bases). Germline CDR1 is MNHEY and CDR2 is SMNVEV (reference sequence). V was clipped by 2 bases and J by 2 bases, with 10 bases between them. The CDR3 is 15 amino acids. The CDR3 is CASSLRGPGNQPQHF. For the CDR3, the DNA is TGTGCCAGCAGTTTAAGGGGCCCGGGCAATCAGCCCCAGCATTTT.

Of note for this clone: Other nucleotide sequences in the sample specify the same CDR3. This chain uses TRBV19 with TRBJ2-7; TRBD1 matches 7 bases. V lost 6 bases, J lost 1 base, and 3 bases stayed unmatched. The CDR3 has 13 amino acids. Looked up from germline, CDR1 is LNHDA and CDR2 is SQIVND (reference sequence). The CDR3 is CASSRQGSYEQYF. The CDR3 DNA follows: TGTGCCAGTAGCCGACAGGGATCCTACGAGCAGTACTTC.

The V gene is TRBV19, the J gene TRBJ1-1; D remains unclear. Trimming pared 7 bases from V and 4 bases from J, leaving 19 bases between. The V gene's germline CDR1 is LNHDA and CDR2 SQIVND (reference sequence). This CDR3 is 15 amino acids long. The CDR3 DNA reads as TGTGCCAGTACCTCATTGGGGAGACGGACCACTGAAGCTTTCTTT. This gives the protein CASTSLGRRTTEAFF.

The chain carries TRBV29-1 and TRBJ1-2; TRBD1 matches at 9 bases. Looked up from germline, CDR1 is SQVTM and CDR2 is ANQGSEA. The CDR3 totals 14 residues. V was clipped by 7 bases and J by 2 bases; unmatched bases: 8. The DNA for the CDR3 is TGCAGCGCCGAAGGACAGGGGACCAACTATGGCTACACCTTC. Amino acids: CSAEGQGTNYGYTF.

The chain has TRBV4-1 and TRBJ1-2; possible D gene TRBD1, 6 bases. This CDR3 comprises 14 residues. The ends were cut back, 0 bases at V and 2 bases at J, with 7 bases in the middle. Per germline, CDR1 MGHRA and CDR2 YSYEKL. This chain's CDR3 is CASSQETGNYGYTF. Here the CDR3 DNA reads TGCGCCAGCAGCCAAGAAACAGGGAACTATGGCTACACCTTC.

The chain has TRBV20-1 and TRBJ1-4; the D is unclear. V was clipped by 3 bases and J by 5 bases, with 13 bases between them. The length of the CDR3 is 14 residues. Per the germline V gene, CDR1 is DFQATT and CDR2 is SNEGSKA (reference sequence). For the CDR3, the DNA is TGCAGTGCTAGTGCGGGTGAGGAGAATGAAAAACTGTTTTTT. Its translation is CSASAGEENEKLFF.

This clone was seen only a few times. The J gene is TRBJ2-1, the V gene TRBV7-3; a possible D gene is TRBD1 (6 bases). V was clipped by 5 bases and J by 3 bases, with 20 bases between them. This CDR3 has 17 residues. Germline CDR1 SGHTA, CDR2 FQGTGA. The CDR3 DNA sequence: TGTGCCAGCAGCCGGCACCCTAACAGGGTAAACTACAATGAGCAGTTCTTC. Protein: CASSRHPNRVNYNEQFF.

This clone came up a few times. The genes are TRBV6-4 and TRBJ2-1; 9 bases are a match to TRBD1. The CDR3 consists of 16 residues. The junction had 6 bases not matched to a gene; V was cut back by 2 bases and J by 4 bases. Per the germline V gene, CDR1 is MRHNA and CDR2 is SNTAGT. CDR3 bases: TGTGCCAGCAGTGACGCGGACAGGGGAGAATACAATGAGCAGTTCTTC. It encodes CASSDADRGEYNEQFF.

This clone has just a few counts. This sequence joins TRBV19 and TRBJ1-2; D is unclear. Germline CDR1 reads LNHDA; CDR2 reads SQIVND (reference sequence). CDR3 length equals 13 residues. Trimming shortened V by 7 bases and J by 1 base, and 10 bases separated the two germline ends. This chain's CDR3 is CASKGGVNYGYTF. CDR3 nucleotide sequence: TGTGCCAGTAAAGGAGGAGTTAACTATGGCTACACCTTC.

The rearrangement uses TRBV19 and TRBJ1-2; D uncertain. Germline V gene data show CDR1 as LNHDA and CDR2 as SQIVND (reference sequence). The CDR3 is 16 amino acids. Trimming removed 5 bases from V and 5 bases from J, with 21 bases in between. CDR3 sequence: CASSSFKSASDYGYTF. CDR3 bases: TGTGCCAGTAGTTCCTTTAAGAGCGCCTCTGATTATGGCTACACCTTC.

This chain links TRBV13 with TRBJ2-2, with 8 bases matching TRBD2. V gave up 6 bases and J gave up 3 bases; unmatched junction bases: 3. Germline CDR1 PRHDT, CDR2 FYEKMQ (reference sequence). The CDR3 extends over 14 amino acids. The CDR3 spells CASRRGGHTGELFF. In nucleotides, the CDR3 is TGTGCCAGCAGACGGGGGGGCCACACCGGGGAGCTGTTTTTT. Full variable domain (remainder filled in from reference TRBV13 and TRBJ2-2): AAGVIQSPRHLIKEKRETATLKCYPIPRHDTVYWYQQGPGQDPQFLISFYEKMQSDKGSIPDRFSAQQFSDYHSELNMSSLELGDSALYFCASRRGGHTGELFFGEGSRLTVL.

The chain joins TRBV19 to TRBJ1-1; possibly TRBD1 for D (5 bases). The V end lost 5 bases, the J end lost 5 bases, and 15 bases lay between the germline ends. CDR1 and CDR2 (germline): LNHDA, SQIVND (reference sequence). The CDR3 covers 14 residues. This CDR3 reads CASSFDSLGTEAFF. CDR3 DNA: TGTGCCAGTAGTTTCGACAGCTTGGGGACTGAAGCTTTCTTT.